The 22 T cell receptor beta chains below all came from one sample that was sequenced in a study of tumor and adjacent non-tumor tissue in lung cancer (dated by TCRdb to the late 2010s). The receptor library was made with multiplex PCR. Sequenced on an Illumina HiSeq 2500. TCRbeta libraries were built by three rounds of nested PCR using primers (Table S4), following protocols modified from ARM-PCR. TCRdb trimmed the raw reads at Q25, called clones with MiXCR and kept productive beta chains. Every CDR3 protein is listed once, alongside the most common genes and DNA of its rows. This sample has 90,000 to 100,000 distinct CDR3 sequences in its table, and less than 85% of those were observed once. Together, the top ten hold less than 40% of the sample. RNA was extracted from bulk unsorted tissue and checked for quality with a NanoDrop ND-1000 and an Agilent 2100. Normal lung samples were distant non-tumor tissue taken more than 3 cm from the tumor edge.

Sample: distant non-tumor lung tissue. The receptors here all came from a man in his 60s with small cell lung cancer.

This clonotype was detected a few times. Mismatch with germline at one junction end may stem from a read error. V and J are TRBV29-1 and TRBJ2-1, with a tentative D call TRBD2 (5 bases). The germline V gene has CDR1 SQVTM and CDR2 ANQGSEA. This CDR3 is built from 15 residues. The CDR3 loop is CNVELASNPYNKQFF. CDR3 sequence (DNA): TGCAACGTTGAATTAGCGAGCAATCCCTACAATAAGCAGTTCTTC.

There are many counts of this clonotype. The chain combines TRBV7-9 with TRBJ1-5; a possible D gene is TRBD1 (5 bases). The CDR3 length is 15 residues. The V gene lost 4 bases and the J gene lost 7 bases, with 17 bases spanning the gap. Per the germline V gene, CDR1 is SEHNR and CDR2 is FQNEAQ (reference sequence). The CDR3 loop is CASSSGTELAQPQHF. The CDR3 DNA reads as TGTGCCAGCAGCTCCGGGACGGAACTCGCGCAGCCCCAGCATTTT.

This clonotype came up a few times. The CDR3 DNA follows: TGTGCCAATAGTCCGGGACAGGATAGTAATGAGCAGTTCTTC. This gives the protein CANSPGQDSNEQFF. The chain is built from TRBV6-4 and TRBJ2-1; 8 bases match TRBD1. Germline-derived CDR1 and CDR2 are MRHNA and SNTAGT. The CDR3 is 14 residues long. V was pared by 10 bases and J by 7 bases, with 12 bases of the junction left unmatched.

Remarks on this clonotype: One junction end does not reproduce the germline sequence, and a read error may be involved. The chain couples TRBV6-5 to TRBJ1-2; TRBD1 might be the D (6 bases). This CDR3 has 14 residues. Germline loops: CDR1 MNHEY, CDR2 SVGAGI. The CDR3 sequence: CASSYTGGHYGYTF. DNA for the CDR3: TGTGCCAGCAGTTACACGGGGGGCCACTATGGCTACACATTC.

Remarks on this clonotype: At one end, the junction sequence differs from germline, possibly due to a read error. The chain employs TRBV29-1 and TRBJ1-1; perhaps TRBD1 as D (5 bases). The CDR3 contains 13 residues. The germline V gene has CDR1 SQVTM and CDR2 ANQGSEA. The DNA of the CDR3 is TGCAGCGTTAAGACAGCATACTACACTGAAGCTGTCTTT. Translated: CSVKTAYYTEAVF.

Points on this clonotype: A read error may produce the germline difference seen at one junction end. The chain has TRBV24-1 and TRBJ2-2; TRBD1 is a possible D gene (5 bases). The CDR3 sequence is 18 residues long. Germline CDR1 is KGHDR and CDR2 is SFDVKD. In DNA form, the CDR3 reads TGTACCACCAGTGATTTTGGTAACGGACACCCGAACACCGGAGAGCTGTTTTTT. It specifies CTTSDFGNGHPNTGELFF.

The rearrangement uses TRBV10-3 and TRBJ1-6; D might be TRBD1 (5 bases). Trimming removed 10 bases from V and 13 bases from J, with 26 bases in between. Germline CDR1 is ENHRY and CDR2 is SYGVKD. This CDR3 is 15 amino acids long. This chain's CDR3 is CATSGLPSTHPPLHF. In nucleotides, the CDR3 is TGTGCCACCTCGGGACTCCCCTCAACCCATCCGCCCCTCCACTTT.

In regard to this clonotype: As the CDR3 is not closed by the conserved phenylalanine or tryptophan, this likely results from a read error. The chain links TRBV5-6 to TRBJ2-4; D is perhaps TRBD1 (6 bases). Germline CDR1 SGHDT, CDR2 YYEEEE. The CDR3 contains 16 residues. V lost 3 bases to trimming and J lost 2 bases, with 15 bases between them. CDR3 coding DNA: TGTGCCAGCAGCTCGCCACAGGGACGGACCAAAAACATTCAGTACATC. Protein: CASSSPQGRTKNIQYI.

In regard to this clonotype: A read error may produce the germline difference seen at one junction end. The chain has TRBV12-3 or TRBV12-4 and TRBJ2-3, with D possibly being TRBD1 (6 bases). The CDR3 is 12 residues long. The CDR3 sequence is CTSSFARGFWYF. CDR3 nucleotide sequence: TGTACCAGTAGTTTTGCCAGGGGTTTCTGGTATTTT.

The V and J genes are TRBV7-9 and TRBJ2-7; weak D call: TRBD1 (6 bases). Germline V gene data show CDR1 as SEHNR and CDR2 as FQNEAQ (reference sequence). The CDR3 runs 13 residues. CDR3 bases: TGTGCCGGCAGCTATAGGGGGACCTACGAGCAGTACGTC. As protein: CAGSYRGTYEQYV.

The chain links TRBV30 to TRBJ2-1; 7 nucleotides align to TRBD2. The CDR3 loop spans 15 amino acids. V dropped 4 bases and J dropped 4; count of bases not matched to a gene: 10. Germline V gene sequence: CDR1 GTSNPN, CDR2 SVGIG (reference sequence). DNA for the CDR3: TGTGCCTGGAAATTAGAGGGAGGGCCTTACAATGAGCAGTTCTTC. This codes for CAWKLEGGPYNEQFF.

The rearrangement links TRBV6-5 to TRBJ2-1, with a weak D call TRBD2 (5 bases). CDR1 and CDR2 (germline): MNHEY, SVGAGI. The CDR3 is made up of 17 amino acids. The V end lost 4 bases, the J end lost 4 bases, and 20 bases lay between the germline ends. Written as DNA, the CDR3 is TGTGCCAGCAGTTGCTCGATCTGGGGATTAGCGTACAATGAGCAGTTCTTC. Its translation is CASSCSIWGLAYNEQFF.

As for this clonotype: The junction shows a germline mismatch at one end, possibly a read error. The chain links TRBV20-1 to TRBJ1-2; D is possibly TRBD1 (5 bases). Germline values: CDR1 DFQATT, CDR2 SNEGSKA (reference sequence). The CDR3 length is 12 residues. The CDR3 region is CRAMTDSYGYTF. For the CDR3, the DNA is TGCCGTGCGATGACTGACAGCTATGGCTACACCTTC.

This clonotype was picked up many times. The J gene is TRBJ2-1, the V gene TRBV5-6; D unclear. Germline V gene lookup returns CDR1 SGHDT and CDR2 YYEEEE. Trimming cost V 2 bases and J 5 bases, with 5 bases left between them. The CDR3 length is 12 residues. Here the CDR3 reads CASSFTHNEQFF. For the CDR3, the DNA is TGTGCCAGCAGCTTCACCCACAATGAGCAGTTCTTC.

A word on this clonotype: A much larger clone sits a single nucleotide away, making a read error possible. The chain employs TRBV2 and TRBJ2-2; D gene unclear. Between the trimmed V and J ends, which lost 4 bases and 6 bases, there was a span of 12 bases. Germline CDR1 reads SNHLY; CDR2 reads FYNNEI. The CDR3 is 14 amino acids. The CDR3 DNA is TGTGCCAGCAGTGGGTTGGGTTGGTCCGGGGAGCTGTTTTTT. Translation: CASSGLGWSGELFF.

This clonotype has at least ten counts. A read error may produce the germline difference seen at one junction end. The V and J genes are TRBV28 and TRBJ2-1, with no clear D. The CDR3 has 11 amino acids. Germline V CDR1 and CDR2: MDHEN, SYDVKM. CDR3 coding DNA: TGTGCCAGCAGTCGAAATAATGGGCAGTTCTTC. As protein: CASSRNNGQFF.

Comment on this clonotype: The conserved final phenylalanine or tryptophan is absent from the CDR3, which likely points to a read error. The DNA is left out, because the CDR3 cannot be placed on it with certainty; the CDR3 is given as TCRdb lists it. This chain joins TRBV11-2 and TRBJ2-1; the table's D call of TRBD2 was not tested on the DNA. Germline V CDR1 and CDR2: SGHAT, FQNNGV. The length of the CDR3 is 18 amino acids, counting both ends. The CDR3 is CASSLGVAGGYYYNEKFI.

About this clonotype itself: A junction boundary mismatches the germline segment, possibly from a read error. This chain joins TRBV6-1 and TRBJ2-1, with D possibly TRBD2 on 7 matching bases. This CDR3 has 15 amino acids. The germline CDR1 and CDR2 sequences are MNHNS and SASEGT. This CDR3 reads CASSGRGGGYNEQFF. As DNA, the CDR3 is TGTGCCAGTAGTGGGAGGGGGGGGGGATACAATGAGCAGTTCTTC.

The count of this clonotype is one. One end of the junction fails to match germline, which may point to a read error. The CDR3 protein is CASNLRQGNLEQYF. The DNA for the CDR3 is TGTGCCAGCAACTTGAGGCAGGGCAATCTCGAGCAGTACTTC. This chain uses TRBV5-6 with TRBJ2-7; a weak D match, TRBD1 (5 bases). CDR1 and CDR2 (germline): SGHDT, YYEEEE. The CDR3 sequence is 14 residues long. Looking up the rest from reference TRBV5-6 and TRBJ2-7 gives the full variable domain: DAGVTQSPTHLIKTRGQQVTLRCSPKSGHDTVSWYQQALGQGPQFIFQYYEEEERQRGNFPDRFSGHQFPNYSSELNVNALLLGDSALYLCASNLRQGNLEQYFGPGTRLTVT.

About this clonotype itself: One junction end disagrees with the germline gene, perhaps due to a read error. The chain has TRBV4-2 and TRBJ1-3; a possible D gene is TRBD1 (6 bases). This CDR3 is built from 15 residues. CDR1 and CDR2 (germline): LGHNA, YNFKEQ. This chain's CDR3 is CAGSLMTGNANTIYF. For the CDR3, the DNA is TGCGCCGGCAGCCTCATGACAGGAAACGCAAACACTATATATTTT.

The CDR3 sequence: CACCLRLVGYNEQFF. The CDR3 DNA is TGTGCCTGCTGTTTACGGCTAGTCGGGTACAATGAGCAGTTCTTC. The genes are TRBV12-3 or TRBV12-4 and TRBJ2-1; no clear D gene. The CDR3 is 15 amino acids. The V gene lost 11 bases and the J gene lost 4 bases, with 21 bases spanning the gap.

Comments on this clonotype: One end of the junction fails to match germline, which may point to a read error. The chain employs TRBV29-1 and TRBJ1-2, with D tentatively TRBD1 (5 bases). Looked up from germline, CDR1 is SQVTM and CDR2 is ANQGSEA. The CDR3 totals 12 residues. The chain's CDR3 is CSARVSNYDYTF. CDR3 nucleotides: TGCAGCGCCAGGGTCTCCAACTATGACTACACCTTC.